This record looks at one T cell receptor (beta chain) sequence and its context. What it binds is not known. The sample is drawn from a study of PD-1 blockade in classical Hodgkin lymphoma. Study outcomes and limitations: Healthy donors were reported to have higher baseline TCR diversity than newly diagnosed patients.

No patient escaped relapse after autologous stem cell transplantation, and brentuximab vedotin exposure varied. Patients' outcomes at their best amounted to complete response, partial response or progressive disease. The assay was immunoSEQ multiplex PCR, and TCRdb's table has in-frame clones only and misses some. This repertoire shows 20,000 to 25,000 clones, around two thirds found once; its top ten account for 5% to 6.5%. Per germline, CDR1 LNHDA and CDR2 SQIVND (reference sequence). Germline trimming cut 8 bases from V and 9 bases from J; bases unmatched to any gene: 10. The CDR3 is 13 residues long.

The source of this sequence is a human donor with classical Hodgkin lymphoma. The rearrangement joins TRBV19 to TRBJ1-5, with TRBD1 matching over 7 bases. The sample consisted of peripheral blood mononuclear cells (PBMCs), taken at baseline. CDR3 amino acids: CASGIQGLGPQHF. The CDR3 coding sequence is TGTGCCAGTGGAATACAGGGGCTGGGGCCCCAGCATTTT.